The 8 T cell receptor beta chains listed next were all sequenced from one sample in a study of cytomegalovirus exposure and HLA in healthy donors. Sequencing used immunoSEQ multiplex PCR; TCRdb keeps in-frame clones, though not all of them. The table records 150,000 to 200,000 clones, approximately 96% of them present only once. The sequenced material came from PBMCs. Source of these receptors: a woman aged 18-35 years in good health and CMV-seronegative.

The chain couples TRBV5-1 to TRBJ1-1; tentative D call: TRBD1 (5 bases). CDR1 and CDR2 from the germline V gene are SGHRS and YFSETQ. V dropped 4 bases and J dropped 1 base, with 11 bases sitting between them. This CDR3 has 14 residues. Here the CDR3 reads CASSPGRANTEAFF. The CDR3 nucleotides read TGCGCCAGCAGCCCAGGGAGGGCGAACACTGAAGCTTTCTTT.

The chain is built from TRBV5-6 and TRBJ1-4, with 7 bases lining up with TRBD1. V was pared by 4 bases and J by 8 bases, with 5 bases of the junction left unmatched. In germline, CDR1 is SGHDT, CDR2 YYEEEE. The CDR3 sequence is 13 residues long. The CDR3 spells CASSQGQSEKLFF. The CDR3 DNA follows: TGTGCCAGCAGCCAGGGACAGAGCGAAAAACTGTTTTTT.

The rearrangement uses TRBV6-1 and TRBJ2-2; TRBD2 is a possible D gene (5 bases). Between the trimmed V and J ends, which lost 6 bases and 6 bases, there was a span of 17 bases. Germline V gene sequence: CDR1 MNHNS, CDR2 SASEGT. The CDR3 loop spans 15 amino acids. The CDR3 nucleotides are TGTGCCAGCAGCGGGATAACGGGTCACGCCGGGGAGCTGTTTTTT. Amino acids: CASSGITGHAGELFF.

The chain employs TRBV7-2 and TRBJ2-7; possibly TRBD2 for D (5 bases). Trimming cost V 5 bases and J 0 bases, with 8 bases left between them. Germline V lookup: CDR1 SGHTA, CDR2 FQGNSA. The CDR3 sequence is 13 residues long. DNA of the CDR3: TGTGCCAGCAGCGTAGGGAGCTCCTACGAGCAGTACTTC. It is translated as CASSVGSSYEQYF.

This CDR3 reads CASSLSAGLNEKLFF. CDR3 nucleotide sequence: TGCGCCAGCAGCTTGTCAGCGGGGCTTAATGAAAAACTGTTTTTT. J is TRBJ1-4 and V is TRBV5-1, with D tentatively TRBD1 (5 bases). The CDR3 loop spans 15 amino acids. Per germline, CDR1 SGHRS and CDR2 YFSETQ. Trimming shortened V by 1 base and J by 4 bases, and 11 bases separated the two germline ends.

This chain uses TRBV6-1 with TRBJ2-7; D gene unclear. This CDR3 comprises 15 residues. Germline V lookup: CDR1 MNHNS, CDR2 SASEGT. V lost 6 bases, J lost 0 bases, and 15 bases lay in between. CDR3 sequence reads: CASSRSTVSSYEQYF. In nucleotides, the CDR3 is TGTGCCAGCAGCAGATCCACAGTAAGCTCCTACGAGCAGTACTTC.

The chain joins TRBV29-1 to TRBJ1-1; D not certain. Trimming stripped 0 bases from V and 4 bases from J, with 9 bases between. This CDR3 has 13 amino acids. Germline values: CDR1 SQVTM, CDR2 ANQGSEA. The CDR3 coding sequence is TGCAGCGTTGAAGACCTTGTTAGCACTGAAGCTTTCTTT. Protein sequence: CSVEDLVSTEAFF.

This sequence joins TRBV2 and TRBJ2-1; TRBD2 is a possible D gene (6 bases). Germline assignment: CDR1 SNHLY and CDR2 FYNNEI. This CDR3 is built from 15 residues. V was shortened by 4 bases and J by 4 bases, with 14 bases between the two germline ends. In nucleotides, the CDR3 is TGTGCCAGCAGTGTGGAGACTAGTAGATACAATGAGCAGTTCTTC. It encodes CASSVETSRYNEQFF.